Below are 22 T cell receptor beta chains sequenced from a single sample in a study of T cells after yellow fever vaccination. One entry per CDR3 protein results from TCRdb running MiXCR on the 5' RACE reads. The sample consists of 300,000 to 350,000 distinct CDR3 sequences, roughly 8.6% of them appearing once. Material: PBMCs, obtained roughly 46 days after the first yellow fever vaccination. These receptors were obtained from a man aged 18 to 30 who received the YFV17D yellow fever vaccine.

Worth noting for this clonotype: A read error is likely, as this CDR3 ends without the conserved phenylalanine or tryptophan. The chain has TRBV9 and TRBJ1-4, with D perhaps matching TRBD1 (5 bases). There are 14 residues in the CDR3. Germline-derived CDR1 and CDR2 are SGDLS and YYNGEE. V lost 3 bases, J lost 8 bases, and 14 bases lay in between. DNA for the CDR3: TGTGCCAGCAGCGCCCGCCAGGGAGGAGAAAAACTGTTTTAT. Amino acids: CASSARQGGEKLFY.

V gene TRBV20-1 combines with J gene TRBJ2-7; D gene uncertain. CDR3 size: 13 residues. The germline CDR1 and CDR2 sequences are DFQATT and SNEGSKA (reference sequence). Between the trimmed V and J ends, which lost 3 bases and 0 bases, there was a span of 9 bases. The CDR3 here is CSASVTASYEQYF. The CDR3 region has the DNA TGCAGTGCTAGTGTGACTGCCTCCTACGAGCAGTACTTC.

V and J are TRBV6-1 and TRBJ2-2, with TRBD2 matching over 10 bases. This CDR3 spans 14 amino acids. Germline CDR1 and CDR2: MNHNS and SASEGT. V shed 10 bases and J 0 bases; nucleotides not matched to a gene: 2. The CDR3 reads CATGLAANTGELFF. The CDR3 bases are TGTGCCACCGGACTAGCGGCGAACACCGGGGAGCTGTTTTTT.

This clonotype was seen repeatedly, ten times or more. The V and J genes are TRBV5-1 and TRBJ2-3, with D possibly matching TRBD1 (8 bases). The CDR3 has 13 amino acids. V was clipped by 8 bases and J by 5 bases, with 15 bases between them. Per germline, CDR1 SGHRS and CDR2 YFSETQ. The CDR3, as DNA: TGCGCCAGTCGGACAGGGACTAAAGATACGCAGTATTTT. Its protein product is CASRTGTKDTQYF. The full variable domain, in which reference TRBV5-1 and TRBJ2-3 provide the parts outside the CDR3, is KAGVTQTPRYLIKTRGQQVTLSCSPISGHRSVSWYQQTPGQGLQFLFEYFSETQRNKGNFPGRFSGRQFSNSRSEMNVSTLELGDSALYLCASRTGTKDTQYFGPGTRLTVL.

This sequence joins TRBV3-1 and TRBJ2-3, with D perhaps matching TRBD1 or TRBD2 (5 bases each). This CDR3 comprises 15 residues. Germline CDR1 is LGHDT and CDR2 is YNNKEL (reference sequence). Trimming left V 4 bases short and J 2 bases short, with 13 bases between. This CDR3 reads CASSRDGSITDTQYF. CDR3 coding DNA: TGTGCCAGCAGCCGGGACGGATCGATCACAGATACGCAGTATTTT.

This clonotype was seen a few times. This rearrangement joins TRBV5-1 to TRBJ2-5; 7 nucleotides align to TRBD1. CDR1 is SGHRS and CDR2 is YFSETQ in the germline V gene. V lost 2 bases to trimming and J lost 0 bases; unmatched junction nucleotides: 4. This CDR3 comprises 15 residues. The CDR3 region is CASSFRQGYQETQYF. The CDR3 coding sequence is TGCGCCAGCAGCTTCAGACAGGGATACCAAGAGACCCAGTACTTC.

In this sample, this clonotype turned up a few times. This chain connects TRBV10-2 to TRBJ1-2, with D tentatively TRBD1 (5 bases). CDR1 WSHSY and CDR2 SAAADI come from the germline V gene. The germline V and J ends were trimmed by 6 bases and 8 bases, with 25 bases remaining between them. The CDR3 loop spans 16 amino acids. The DNA for the CDR3 is TGCGCCAGCAGCACTACTACCGGGACTTACTTAGTGGGCTACACCTTC. Its translation: CASSTTTGTYLVGYTF.

This chain links TRBV7-2 with TRBJ2-1; 7 positions agree with TRBD1. CDR1 and CDR2 (germline): SGHTA, FQGNSA. V gave up 3 bases and J gave up 7 bases; unmatched junction bases: 6. This CDR3 is built from 14 residues. The CDR3 DNA follows: TGTGCCAGCAGCTTCTGGACAGGCTTAAATGAGCAGTTCTTC. It encodes CASSFWTGLNEQFF.

This clonotype has just a few counts. The rearrangement joins TRBV7-9 to TRBJ2-1; 11 positions match TRBD1. The CDR3 is 17 amino acids. Germline CDR1 is SEHNR and CDR2 is FQNEAQ (reference sequence). J lost 8 bases, V lost 6 bases, and 15 bases had no gene match. Here the CDR3 reads CASRPSPGTGGDDEQFF. The CDR3 nucleotides are TGTGCCAGCAGGCCTAGTCCGGGGACAGGGGGGGACGATGAGCAGTTCTTC.

There are a few counts of this clonotype. The chain is built from TRBV5-4 and TRBJ2-2; the D is unclear. V was cut by 0 bases and J by 7 bases, with 4 bases left in between. The CDR3 covers 12 residues. CDR1 and CDR2 from the germline V gene are SGHNT and YYREEE (reference sequence). The CDR3, as DNA: TGTGCCAGCAGCTTGGGGTACGGGGAGCTGTTTTTT. This encodes CASSLGYGELFF.

This clonotype was detected only a few times. The genes are TRBV24-1 and TRBJ2-7; D might be TRBD2 (5 bases). V lost 2 bases and J lost 3, with 13 bases in between. CDR3 size: 15 residues. Germline assignment: CDR1 KGHDR and CDR2 SFDVKD. CDR3 coding DNA: TGTGCCACCAGTGATTACGGGGAGTCCCTCTACGAGCAGTACTTC. Amino acids: CATSDYGESLYEQYF.

The genes are TRBV5-1 and TRBJ2-1; a weak D match, TRBD2 (6 bases). The CDR3 sequence is 16 residues long. In germline, CDR1 is SGHRS, CDR2 YFSETQ. The V gene lost 4 bases and the J gene lost 7 bases, with 21 bases spanning the gap. CDR3 in amino acids: CASSPSRGEAANEQFF. For the CDR3, the DNA is TGCGCCAGCAGCCCATCTCGAGGGGAGGCTGCGAATGAGCAGTTCTTC.

This clonotype was seen more than once but under ten times. The V and J genes are TRBV12-3 or TRBV12-4 and TRBJ2-5; a possible D gene is TRBD1 (6 bases). V was clipped by 5 bases and J by 5 bases, with 12 bases between them. The CDR3 sequence is 13 residues long. CDR3 DNA: TGTGCCAGCAGTCGCAGGGGTGGCGAGACCCAGTACTTC. Its protein is CASSRRGGETQYF.

This clonotype has only a few counts. The chain carries TRBV20-1 and TRBJ2-3; D possibly uses TRBD1 or TRBD2 (5 bases each). The V gene's germline CDR1 is DFQATT and CDR2 SNEGSKA (reference sequence). The CDR3 is 15 amino acids. V was cut by 6 bases and J by 2 bases, with 18 bases left in between. CDR3 amino acids: CSAPRGSQVTDTQYF. The CDR3 region has the DNA TGCAGTGCCCCTCGGGGCTCCCAGGTCACAGATACGCAGTATTTT.

This clonotype showed up just a few times. CDR3 amino acids: CASSAITVADTQYF. CDR3 coding DNA: TGTGCCAGCAGTGCCATTACAGTAGCAGATACGCAGTATTTT. The chain has TRBV11-2 and TRBJ2-3; D unclear. The CDR3 runs to 14 residues. Germline CDR1 is SGHAT and CDR2 is FQNNGV. V was pared by 6 bases and J by 4 bases, with 14 bases between.

Only a few counts were recorded for this clonotype. The chain joins TRBV20-1 to TRBJ2-3, with TRBD1 matching over 7 bases. The V segment lost 5 bases and the J segment 2 bases; nucleotides outside the gene matches: 4. CDR1 is DFQATT, CDR2 SNEGSKA, per germline (reference sequence). The CDR3 has 13 amino acids. CDR3 nucleotide sequence: TGCAGTGCTCCCGAGGGGGCCACAGATACGCAGTATTTT. This translates into CSAPEGATDTQYF.

This clonotype was seen more than once but under ten times. This chain links TRBV5-5 with TRBJ2-1; D uncertain. V gave up 6 bases and J gave up 5 bases, with 6 bases separating them. The germline gives CDR1 SGHKS, CDR2 YYEKEE (reference sequence). CDR3 length: 11 residues. In DNA form, the CDR3 reads TGTGCCAGCAACCCGAACAATGAGCAGTTCTTC. Translated, it gives CASNPNNEQFF.

This clonotype was observed many times. The chain employs TRBV6-6 and TRBJ2-7, with D possibly being TRBD1 (5 bases). In germline, CDR1 is MNHNY, CDR2 SVGAGI (reference sequence). CDR3 length: 13 amino acids. V lost 4 bases to trimming and J lost 6 bases, with 13 bases between them. This CDR3 is CASSSPPGPEQYV. The CDR3 DNA sequence: TGTGCCAGCAGTTCCCCCCCAGGGCCCGAGCAGTACGTC.

The sample holds a few counts of this clonotype. The gene calls are TRBV6-5 and TRBJ2-1; D is possibly TRBD2 (6 bases). This CDR3 has 14 amino acids. Germline lookup yields CDR1 MNHEY and CDR2 SVGAGI. Trimming removed 2 bases at V and 7 bases at J, with 12 bases between. CDR3 sequence (DNA): TGTGCCAGCAGTTACCGAGGCGGGGTTAATGAGCAGTTCTTC. Encoded protein: CASSYRGGVNEQFF.

This clonotype was recorded many times. This chain connects TRBV5-1 to TRBJ1-6; tentative D call: TRBD1 (5 bases). This CDR3 region has 15 residues. The germline gives CDR1 SGHRS, CDR2 YFSETQ. V gave up 4 bases and J gave up 8 bases, with 16 bases separating them. CDR3 residues: CASSPDAGRYSPLHF. In DNA form, the CDR3 reads TGCGCCAGCAGCCCGGACGCAGGGAGGTATTCACCCCTCCACTTT.

This clonotype turned up a few times. V gene TRBV20-1 combines with J gene TRBJ2-5; D uncertain. This CDR3 contains 14 residues. Per germline, CDR1 DFQATT and CDR2 SNEGSKA (reference sequence). Trimming shortened V by 0 bases and J by 2 bases, and 10 bases separated the two germline ends. CDR3 sequence reads: CSARDLHRQETQYF. CDR3 sequence (DNA): TGCAGTGCTAGAGATCTACACAGACAAGAGACCCAGTACTTC.

Only a few counts were recorded for this clonotype. This chain connects TRBV6-2 or TRBV6-3 to TRBJ1-6; maybe TRBD1 (5 bases). The CDR3 is made up of 13 amino acids. The V end was cut by 8 bases, the J end by 13 bases, with 18 bases between. Germline-derived CDR1 and CDR2 are MNHEY and SVGEGT. The CDR3 region has the DNA TGTGCCAGCGGCCCCCTCGAGTGGGGGCCCCTCCACTTT. Translated, it gives CASGPLEWGPLHF.